Listed here is a single TCR beta chain. The antigen remains undetermined. These data are taken from a study of cytomegalovirus exposure and HLA in healthy donors. Points from the study as a whole: Certain indistinguishable V segments, among them TRBV6-2 and TRBV6-3, were excluded.

Primers: 60 Vbeta forward and 13 Jbeta reverse. Only in-frame clones appear in the TCRdb table, and some are missing; sequencing was by immunoSEQ multiplex PCR. The sample carries around 94,000 clones, less than 85% recorded once. CDR1 is SGHAT, CDR2 FQDESV, per germline (reference sequence). This CDR3 region has 18 residues. The V and J ends lost 2 bases and 1 base respectively, with 20 bases between them. The origin of this receptor is a man aged 35 to 55 in good health and CMV-seronegative. The chain combines TRBV11-1 with TRBJ1-2, with D perhaps matching TRBD1 (6 bases). Sequenced material: PBMCs. The CDR3 is CASSLSLGPGQLNYGYTF. DNA of the CDR3: TGTGCCAGCAGCTTAAGTTTGGGGCCCGGACAGCTTAACTATGGCTACACCTTC.